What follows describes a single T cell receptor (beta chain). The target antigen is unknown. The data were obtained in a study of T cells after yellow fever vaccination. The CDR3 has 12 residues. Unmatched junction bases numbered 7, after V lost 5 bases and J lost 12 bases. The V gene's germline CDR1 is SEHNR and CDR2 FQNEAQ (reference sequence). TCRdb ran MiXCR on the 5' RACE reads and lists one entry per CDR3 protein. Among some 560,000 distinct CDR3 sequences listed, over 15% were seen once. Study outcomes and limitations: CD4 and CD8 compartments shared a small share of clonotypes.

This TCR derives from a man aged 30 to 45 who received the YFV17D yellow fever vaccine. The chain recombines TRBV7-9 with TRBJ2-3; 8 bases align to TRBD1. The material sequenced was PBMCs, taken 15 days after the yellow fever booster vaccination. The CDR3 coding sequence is TGTGCCAGCAGCGATTCCGGACAGGGACAGTATTTT. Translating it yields CASSDSGQGQYF.